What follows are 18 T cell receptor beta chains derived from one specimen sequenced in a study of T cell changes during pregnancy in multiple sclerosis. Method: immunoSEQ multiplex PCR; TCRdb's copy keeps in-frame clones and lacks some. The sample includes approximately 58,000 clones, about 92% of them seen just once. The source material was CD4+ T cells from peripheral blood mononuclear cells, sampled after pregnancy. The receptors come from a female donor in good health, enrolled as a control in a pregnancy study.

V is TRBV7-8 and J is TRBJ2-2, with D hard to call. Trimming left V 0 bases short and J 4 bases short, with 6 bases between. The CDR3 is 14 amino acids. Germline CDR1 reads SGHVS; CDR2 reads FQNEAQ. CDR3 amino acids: CASSLARATGELFF. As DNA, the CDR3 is TGTGCCAGCAGCTTAGCCCGCGCCACCGGGGAGCTGTTTTTT.

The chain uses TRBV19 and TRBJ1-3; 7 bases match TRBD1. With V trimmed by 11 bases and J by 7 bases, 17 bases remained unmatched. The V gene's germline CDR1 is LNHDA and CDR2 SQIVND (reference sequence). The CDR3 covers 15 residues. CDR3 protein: CASTAPGQLGNTIYF. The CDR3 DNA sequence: TGTGCCTCAACCGCCCCGGGACAGCTGGGTAACACCATATATTTT.

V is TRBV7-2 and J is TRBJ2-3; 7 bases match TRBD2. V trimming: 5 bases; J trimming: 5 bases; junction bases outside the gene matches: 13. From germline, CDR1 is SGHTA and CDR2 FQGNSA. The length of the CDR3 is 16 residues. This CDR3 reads CASSPHGRGSGDTQYF. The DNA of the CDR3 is TGTGCCAGCAGCCCACACGGGCGGGGGAGCGGAGATACGCAGTATTTT.

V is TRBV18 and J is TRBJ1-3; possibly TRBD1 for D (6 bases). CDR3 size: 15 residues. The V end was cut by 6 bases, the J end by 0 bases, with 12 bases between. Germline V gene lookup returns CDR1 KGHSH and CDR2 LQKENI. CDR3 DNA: TGTGCCAGCTCGCCGAAGGGGGACTCTGGAAACACCATATATTTT. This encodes CASSPKGDSGNTIYF.

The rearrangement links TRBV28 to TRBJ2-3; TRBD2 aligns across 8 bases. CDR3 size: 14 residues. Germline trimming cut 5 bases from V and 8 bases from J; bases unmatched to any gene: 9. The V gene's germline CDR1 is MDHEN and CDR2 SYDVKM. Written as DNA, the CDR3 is TGTGCCAGCAGTCCCCGGACTAGCTATTTTACGCAGTATTTT. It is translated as CASSPRTSYFTQYF.

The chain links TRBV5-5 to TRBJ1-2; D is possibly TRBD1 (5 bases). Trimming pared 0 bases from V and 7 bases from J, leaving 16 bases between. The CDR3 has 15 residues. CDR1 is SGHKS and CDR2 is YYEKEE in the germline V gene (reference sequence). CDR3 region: CASSLVPTQGAGYTF. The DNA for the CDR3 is TGTGCCAGCAGCTTGGTACCGACCCAGGGTGCTGGCTACACCTTC.

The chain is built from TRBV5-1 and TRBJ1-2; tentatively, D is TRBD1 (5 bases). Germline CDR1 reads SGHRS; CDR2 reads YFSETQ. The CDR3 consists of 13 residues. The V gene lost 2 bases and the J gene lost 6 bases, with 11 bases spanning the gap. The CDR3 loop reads CASSFAQADGYTF. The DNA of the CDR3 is TGCGCCAGCAGCTTCGCACAGGCCGATGGCTACACCTTC.

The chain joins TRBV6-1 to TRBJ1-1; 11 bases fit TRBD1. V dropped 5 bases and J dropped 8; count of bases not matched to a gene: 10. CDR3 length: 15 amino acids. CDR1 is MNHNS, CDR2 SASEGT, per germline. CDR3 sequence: CASSQDRGRNHEAFF. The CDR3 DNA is TGTGCCAGCAGTCAGGACAGGGGGCGGAATCACGAAGCTTTCTTT.

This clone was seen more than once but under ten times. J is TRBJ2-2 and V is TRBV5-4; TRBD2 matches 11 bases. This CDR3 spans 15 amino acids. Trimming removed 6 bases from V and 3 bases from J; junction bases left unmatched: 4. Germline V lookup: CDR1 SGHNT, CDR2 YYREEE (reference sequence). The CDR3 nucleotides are TGTGCCAGCACCACTAGCGGGGGACACACCGGGGAGCTGTTTTTT. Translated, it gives CASTTSGGHTGELFF.

The CDR3: CASRPRQGALNNAGGYTF. Here the CDR3 DNA reads TGTGCCAGCAGGCCACGACAGGGGGCCCTCAATAACGCTGGGGGCTACACCTTC. This rearrangement joins TRBV27 to TRBJ1-2, with TRBD1 identical over 10 bases. The CDR3 contains 18 residues. Germline trimming cut 6 bases from V and 8 bases from J; bases unmatched to any gene: 21. Looked up from germline, CDR1 is MNHEY and CDR2 is SMNVEV (reference sequence).

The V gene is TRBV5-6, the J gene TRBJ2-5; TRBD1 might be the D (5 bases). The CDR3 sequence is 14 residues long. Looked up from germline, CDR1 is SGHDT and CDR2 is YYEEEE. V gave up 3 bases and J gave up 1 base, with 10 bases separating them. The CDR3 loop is CASSYYRSQETQYF. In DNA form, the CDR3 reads TGTGCCAGCAGCTATTACAGGAGCCAAGAGACCCAGTACTTC.

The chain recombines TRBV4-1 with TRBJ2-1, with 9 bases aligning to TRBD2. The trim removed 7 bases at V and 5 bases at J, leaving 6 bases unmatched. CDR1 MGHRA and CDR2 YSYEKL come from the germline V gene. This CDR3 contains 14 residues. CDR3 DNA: TGCGCCAGCATGAGGGGCGGGAGGGACAATGAGCAGTTCTTC. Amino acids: CASMRGGRDNEQFF.

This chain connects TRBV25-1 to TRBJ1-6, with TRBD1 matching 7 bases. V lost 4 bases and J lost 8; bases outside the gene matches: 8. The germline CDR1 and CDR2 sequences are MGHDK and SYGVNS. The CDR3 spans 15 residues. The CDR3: CASSGGDRFYSPLHF. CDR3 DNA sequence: TGTGCCAGCAGTGGAGGGGACAGATTTTATTCACCCCTCCACTTT.

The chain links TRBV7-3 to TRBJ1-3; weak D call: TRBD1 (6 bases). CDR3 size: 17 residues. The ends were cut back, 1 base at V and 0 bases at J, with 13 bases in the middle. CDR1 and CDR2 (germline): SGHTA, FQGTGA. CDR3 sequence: CASSLNGGQYSGNTIYF. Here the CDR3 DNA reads TGTGCCAGCAGCTTAAATGGAGGACAGTACTCTGGAAACACCATATATTTT. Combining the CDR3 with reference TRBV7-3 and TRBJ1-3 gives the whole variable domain GAGVSQTPSNKVTEKGKYVELRCDPISGHTALYWYRQSLGQGPEFLIYFQGTGAADDSGLPNDRFFAVRPEGSVSTLKIQRTERGDSAVYLCASSLNGGQYSGNTIYFGEGSWLTVV.

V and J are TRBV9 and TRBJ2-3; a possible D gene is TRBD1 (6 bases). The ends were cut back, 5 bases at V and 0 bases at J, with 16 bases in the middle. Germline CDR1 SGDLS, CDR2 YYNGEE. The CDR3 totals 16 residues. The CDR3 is CASSLQGSGSTDTQYF. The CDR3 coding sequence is TGTGCCAGCAGTTTACAGGGTTCGGGGAGCACAGATACGCAGTATTTT.

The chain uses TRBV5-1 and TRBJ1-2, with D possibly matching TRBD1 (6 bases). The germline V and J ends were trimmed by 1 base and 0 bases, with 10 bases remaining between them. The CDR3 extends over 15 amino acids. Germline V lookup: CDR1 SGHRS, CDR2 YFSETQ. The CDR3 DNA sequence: TGCGCCAGCAGCTTGATACAGGGCTCTAACTATGGCTACACCTTC. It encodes CASSLIQGSNYGYTF.

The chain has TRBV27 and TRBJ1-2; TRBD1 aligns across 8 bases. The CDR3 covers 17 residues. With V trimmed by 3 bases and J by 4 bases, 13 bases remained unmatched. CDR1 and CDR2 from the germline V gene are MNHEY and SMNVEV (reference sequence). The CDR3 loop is CASSFMTGATVGYGYTF. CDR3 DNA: TGTGCCAGCAGTTTTATGACAGGGGCAACAGTCGGCTATGGCTACACCTTC.

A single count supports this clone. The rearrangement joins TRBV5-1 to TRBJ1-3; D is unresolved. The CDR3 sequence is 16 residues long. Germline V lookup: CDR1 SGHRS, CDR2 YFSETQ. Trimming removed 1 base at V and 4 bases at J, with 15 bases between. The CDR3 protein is CASSLPGGGVGNTIYF. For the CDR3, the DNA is TGCGCCAGCAGCTTGCCGGGAGGTGGTGTAGGAAACACCATATATTTT.